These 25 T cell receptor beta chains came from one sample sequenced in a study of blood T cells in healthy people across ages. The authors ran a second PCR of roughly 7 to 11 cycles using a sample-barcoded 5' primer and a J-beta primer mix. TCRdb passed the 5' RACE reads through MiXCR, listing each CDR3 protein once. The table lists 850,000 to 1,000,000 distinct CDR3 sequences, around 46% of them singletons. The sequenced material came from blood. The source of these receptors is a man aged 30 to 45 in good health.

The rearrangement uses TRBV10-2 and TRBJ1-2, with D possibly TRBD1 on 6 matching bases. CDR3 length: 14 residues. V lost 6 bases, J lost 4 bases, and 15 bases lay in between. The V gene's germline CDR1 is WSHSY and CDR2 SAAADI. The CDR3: CASSAPDRGYGYTF. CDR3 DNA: TGCGCCAGCAGCGCCCCGGACAGAGGCTATGGCTACACCTTC.

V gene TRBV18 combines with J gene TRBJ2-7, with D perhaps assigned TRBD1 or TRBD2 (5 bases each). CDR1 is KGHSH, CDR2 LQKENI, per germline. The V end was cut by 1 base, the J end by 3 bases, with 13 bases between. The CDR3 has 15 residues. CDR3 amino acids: CASSPQEGLFYEQYF. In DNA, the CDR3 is TGTGCCAGCTCACCACAAGAGGGGTTATTCTACGAGCAGTACTTC.

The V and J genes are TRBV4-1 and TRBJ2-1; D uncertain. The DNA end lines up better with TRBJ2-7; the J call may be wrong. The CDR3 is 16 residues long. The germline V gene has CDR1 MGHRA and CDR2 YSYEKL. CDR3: CASSQDSKELYYEQYF. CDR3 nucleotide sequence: TGCGCCAGCAGCCAAGATTCTAAGGAACTCTACTACGAGCAGTACTTC.

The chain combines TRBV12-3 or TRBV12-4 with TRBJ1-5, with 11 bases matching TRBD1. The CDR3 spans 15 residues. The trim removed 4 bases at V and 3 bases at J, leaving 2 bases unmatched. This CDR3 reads CASSSGQGVNQPQHF. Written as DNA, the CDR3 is TGTGCCAGCAGTTCGGGACAGGGGGTCAATCAGCCCCAGCATTTT.

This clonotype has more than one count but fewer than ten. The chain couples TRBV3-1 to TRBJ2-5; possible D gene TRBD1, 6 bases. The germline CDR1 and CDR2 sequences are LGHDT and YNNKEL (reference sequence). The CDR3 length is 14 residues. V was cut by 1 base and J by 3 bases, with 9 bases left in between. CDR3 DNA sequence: TGTGCCAGCAGCCAAGTAAACAGGGAAGAGACCCAGTACTTC. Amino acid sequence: CASSQVNREETQYF.

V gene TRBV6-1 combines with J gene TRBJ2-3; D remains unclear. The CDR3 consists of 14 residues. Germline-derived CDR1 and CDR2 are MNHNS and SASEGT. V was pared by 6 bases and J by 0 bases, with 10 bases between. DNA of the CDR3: TGTGCCAGCAGATCCCCCCAGAGCACAGATACGCAGTATTTT. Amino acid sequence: CASRSPQSTDTQYF.

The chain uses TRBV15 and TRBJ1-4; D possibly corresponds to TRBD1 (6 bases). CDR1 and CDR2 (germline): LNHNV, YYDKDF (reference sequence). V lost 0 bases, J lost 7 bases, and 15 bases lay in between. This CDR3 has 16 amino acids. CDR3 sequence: CATSRDRGGASEKLFF. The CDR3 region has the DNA TGTGCCACCAGCAGAGATCGGGGGGGGGCTAGTGAAAAACTGTTTTTT.

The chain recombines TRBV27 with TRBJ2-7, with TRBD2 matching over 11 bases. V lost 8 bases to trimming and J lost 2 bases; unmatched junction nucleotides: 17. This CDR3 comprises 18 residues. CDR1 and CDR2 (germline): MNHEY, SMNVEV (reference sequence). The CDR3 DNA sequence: TGTGCCAGCCGACTCTCCGGGACTAGCGGCGGTGGGGCCTACGAGCAGTACTTC. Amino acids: CASRLSGTSGGGAYEQYF.

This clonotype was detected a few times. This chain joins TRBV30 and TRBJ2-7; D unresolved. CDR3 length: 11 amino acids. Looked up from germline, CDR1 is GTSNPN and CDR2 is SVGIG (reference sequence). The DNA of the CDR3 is TGTGCTTGTGCAGCCACCTACGAGCAGTACTTC. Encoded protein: CACAATYEQYF.

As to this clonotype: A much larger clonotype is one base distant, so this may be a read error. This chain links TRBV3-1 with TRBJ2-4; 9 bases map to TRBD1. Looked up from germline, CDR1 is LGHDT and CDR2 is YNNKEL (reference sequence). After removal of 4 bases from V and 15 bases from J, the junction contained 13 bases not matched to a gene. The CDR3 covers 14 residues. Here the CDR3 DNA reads TGTGCCAGCAGCCCACGGGACAGGGCGAAAGAGCGGTACTTC. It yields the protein CASSPRDRAKERYF.

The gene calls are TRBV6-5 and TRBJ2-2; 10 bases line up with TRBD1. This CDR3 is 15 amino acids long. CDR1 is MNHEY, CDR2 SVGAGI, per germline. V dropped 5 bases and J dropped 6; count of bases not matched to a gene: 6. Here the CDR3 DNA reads TGTGCCAGCAGTGCCGCCGACAGGGGGCCCGGGGAGCTGTTTTTT. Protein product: CASSAADRGPGELFF.

For the CDR3, the DNA is TGTGCCAGCAGCCAAAGCCCAGGGGGTGTCGGGGAGCTGTTTTTT. This gives the protein CASSQSPGGVGELFF. The chain is built from TRBV14 and TRBJ2-2, with 7 bases identical to TRBD1. The CDR3 is made up of 15 amino acids. Germline CDR1 reads SGHDN; CDR2 reads FVKESK. V gave up 2 bases and J gave up 7 bases; unmatched junction bases: 7.

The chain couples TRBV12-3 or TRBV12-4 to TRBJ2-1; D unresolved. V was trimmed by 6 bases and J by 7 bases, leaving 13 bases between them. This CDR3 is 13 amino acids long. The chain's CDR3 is CASRRITGNEQFF. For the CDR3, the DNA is TGTGCCAGCAGAAGGATCACTGGGAATGAGCAGTTCTTC.

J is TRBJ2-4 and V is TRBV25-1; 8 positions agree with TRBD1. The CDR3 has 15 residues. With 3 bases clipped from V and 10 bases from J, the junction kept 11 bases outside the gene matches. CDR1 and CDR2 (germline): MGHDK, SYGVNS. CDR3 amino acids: CASSDVSGTGAIQYF. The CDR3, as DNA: TGTGCCAGCAGTGATGTTTCAGGGACAGGAGCTATTCAGTACTTC.

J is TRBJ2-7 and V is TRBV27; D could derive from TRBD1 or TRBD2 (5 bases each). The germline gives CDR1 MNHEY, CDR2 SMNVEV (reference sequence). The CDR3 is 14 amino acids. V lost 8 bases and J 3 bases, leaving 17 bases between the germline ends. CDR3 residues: CASLGTSGGYEQYF. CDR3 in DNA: TGTGCCAGCTTAGGGACCAGTGGGGGCTACGAGCAGTACTTC.

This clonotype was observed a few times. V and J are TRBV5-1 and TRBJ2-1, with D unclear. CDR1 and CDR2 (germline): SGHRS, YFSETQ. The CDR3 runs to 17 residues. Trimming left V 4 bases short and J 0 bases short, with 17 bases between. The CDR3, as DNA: TGCGCCAGCAGCCATTCTTGGCAGGTTGACTCCTACAATGAGCAGTTCTTC. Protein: CASSHSWQVDSYNEQFF.

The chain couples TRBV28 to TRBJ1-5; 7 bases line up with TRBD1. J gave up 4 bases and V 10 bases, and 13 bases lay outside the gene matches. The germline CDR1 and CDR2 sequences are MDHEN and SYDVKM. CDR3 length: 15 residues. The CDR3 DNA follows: TGTGCCACCCAAATGACGGCAGGGGGGAATCAGCCCCAGCATTTT. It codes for CATQMTAGGNQPQHF.

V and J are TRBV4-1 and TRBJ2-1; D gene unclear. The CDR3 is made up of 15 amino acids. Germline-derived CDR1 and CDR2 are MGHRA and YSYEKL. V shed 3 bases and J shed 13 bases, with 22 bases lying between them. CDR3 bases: TGCGCCAGCAGCCAGCTCACATCGGCTCAAGAGACCCAGTTCTTC. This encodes CASSQLTSAQETQFF.

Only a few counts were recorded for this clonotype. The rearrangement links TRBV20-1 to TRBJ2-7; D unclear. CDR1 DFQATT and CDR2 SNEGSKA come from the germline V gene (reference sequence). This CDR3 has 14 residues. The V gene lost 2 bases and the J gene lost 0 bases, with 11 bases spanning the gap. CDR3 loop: CSARSNTASYEQYF. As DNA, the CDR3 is TGCAGTGCTAGATCGAACACAGCCTCCTACGAGCAGTACTTC.

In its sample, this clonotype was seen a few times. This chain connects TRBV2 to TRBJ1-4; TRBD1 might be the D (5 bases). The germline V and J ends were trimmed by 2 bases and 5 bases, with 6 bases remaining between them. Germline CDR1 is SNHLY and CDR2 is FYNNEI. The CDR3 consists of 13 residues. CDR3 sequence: CASSEPGNEKLFF. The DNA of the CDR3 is TGTGCCAGCAGTGAACCAGGGAATGAAAAACTGTTTTTT.

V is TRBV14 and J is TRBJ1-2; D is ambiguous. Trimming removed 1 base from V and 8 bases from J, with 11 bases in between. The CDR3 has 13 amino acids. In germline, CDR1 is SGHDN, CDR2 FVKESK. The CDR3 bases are TGTGCCAGCAGCCAAGTGGTACCGGGGGGCTACACCTTC. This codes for CASSQVVPGGYTF. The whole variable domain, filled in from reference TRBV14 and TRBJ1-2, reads EAGVTQFPSHSVIEKGQTVTLRCDPISGHDNLYWYRRVMGKEIKFLLHFVKESKQDESGMPNNRFLAERTGGTYSTLKVQPAELEDSGVYFCASSQVVPGGYTFGSGTRLTVV.

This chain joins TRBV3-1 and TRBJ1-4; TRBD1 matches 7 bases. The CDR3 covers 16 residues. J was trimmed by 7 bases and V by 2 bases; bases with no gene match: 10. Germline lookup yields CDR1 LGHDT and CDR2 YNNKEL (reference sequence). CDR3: CASSQPVDRDGEKLFF. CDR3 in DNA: TGTGCCAGCAGCCAACCCGTCGACAGGGACGGTGAAAAACTGTTTTTT.

The CDR3 coding sequence is TGTGCCAGCAGCCAAGTTGCGGGGGGGCCTACCGGGGAGCTGTTTTTT. This codes for CASSQVAGGPTGELFF. The chain joins TRBV4-2 to TRBJ2-2; 9 positions agree with TRBD2. Germline V gene lookup returns CDR1 LGHNA and CDR2 YNFKEQ. The CDR3 sequence is 16 residues long. V shed 1 base, J shed 5 bases, and the junction held 5 bases outside the gene matches.

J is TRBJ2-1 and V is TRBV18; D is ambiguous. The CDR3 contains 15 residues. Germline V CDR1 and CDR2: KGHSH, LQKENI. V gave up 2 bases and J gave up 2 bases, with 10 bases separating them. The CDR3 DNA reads TGTGCCAGCTCACCAGATAAGGGTCCCTACAATGAGCAGTTCTTC. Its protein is CASSPDKGPYNEQFF.

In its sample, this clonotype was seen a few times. The CDR3 loop is CASSHGSGGRQPQHF. The CDR3 DNA reads as TGTGCCAGCAGCCACGGGTCCGGGGGCAGGCAGCCCCAGCATTTT. The gene calls are TRBV4-2 and TRBJ1-5; maybe TRBD1 (6 bases). This CDR3 spans 15 amino acids. The V and J ends lost 3 bases and 7 bases respectively, with 16 bases between them. The germline CDR1 and CDR2 sequences are LGHNA and YNFKEQ.